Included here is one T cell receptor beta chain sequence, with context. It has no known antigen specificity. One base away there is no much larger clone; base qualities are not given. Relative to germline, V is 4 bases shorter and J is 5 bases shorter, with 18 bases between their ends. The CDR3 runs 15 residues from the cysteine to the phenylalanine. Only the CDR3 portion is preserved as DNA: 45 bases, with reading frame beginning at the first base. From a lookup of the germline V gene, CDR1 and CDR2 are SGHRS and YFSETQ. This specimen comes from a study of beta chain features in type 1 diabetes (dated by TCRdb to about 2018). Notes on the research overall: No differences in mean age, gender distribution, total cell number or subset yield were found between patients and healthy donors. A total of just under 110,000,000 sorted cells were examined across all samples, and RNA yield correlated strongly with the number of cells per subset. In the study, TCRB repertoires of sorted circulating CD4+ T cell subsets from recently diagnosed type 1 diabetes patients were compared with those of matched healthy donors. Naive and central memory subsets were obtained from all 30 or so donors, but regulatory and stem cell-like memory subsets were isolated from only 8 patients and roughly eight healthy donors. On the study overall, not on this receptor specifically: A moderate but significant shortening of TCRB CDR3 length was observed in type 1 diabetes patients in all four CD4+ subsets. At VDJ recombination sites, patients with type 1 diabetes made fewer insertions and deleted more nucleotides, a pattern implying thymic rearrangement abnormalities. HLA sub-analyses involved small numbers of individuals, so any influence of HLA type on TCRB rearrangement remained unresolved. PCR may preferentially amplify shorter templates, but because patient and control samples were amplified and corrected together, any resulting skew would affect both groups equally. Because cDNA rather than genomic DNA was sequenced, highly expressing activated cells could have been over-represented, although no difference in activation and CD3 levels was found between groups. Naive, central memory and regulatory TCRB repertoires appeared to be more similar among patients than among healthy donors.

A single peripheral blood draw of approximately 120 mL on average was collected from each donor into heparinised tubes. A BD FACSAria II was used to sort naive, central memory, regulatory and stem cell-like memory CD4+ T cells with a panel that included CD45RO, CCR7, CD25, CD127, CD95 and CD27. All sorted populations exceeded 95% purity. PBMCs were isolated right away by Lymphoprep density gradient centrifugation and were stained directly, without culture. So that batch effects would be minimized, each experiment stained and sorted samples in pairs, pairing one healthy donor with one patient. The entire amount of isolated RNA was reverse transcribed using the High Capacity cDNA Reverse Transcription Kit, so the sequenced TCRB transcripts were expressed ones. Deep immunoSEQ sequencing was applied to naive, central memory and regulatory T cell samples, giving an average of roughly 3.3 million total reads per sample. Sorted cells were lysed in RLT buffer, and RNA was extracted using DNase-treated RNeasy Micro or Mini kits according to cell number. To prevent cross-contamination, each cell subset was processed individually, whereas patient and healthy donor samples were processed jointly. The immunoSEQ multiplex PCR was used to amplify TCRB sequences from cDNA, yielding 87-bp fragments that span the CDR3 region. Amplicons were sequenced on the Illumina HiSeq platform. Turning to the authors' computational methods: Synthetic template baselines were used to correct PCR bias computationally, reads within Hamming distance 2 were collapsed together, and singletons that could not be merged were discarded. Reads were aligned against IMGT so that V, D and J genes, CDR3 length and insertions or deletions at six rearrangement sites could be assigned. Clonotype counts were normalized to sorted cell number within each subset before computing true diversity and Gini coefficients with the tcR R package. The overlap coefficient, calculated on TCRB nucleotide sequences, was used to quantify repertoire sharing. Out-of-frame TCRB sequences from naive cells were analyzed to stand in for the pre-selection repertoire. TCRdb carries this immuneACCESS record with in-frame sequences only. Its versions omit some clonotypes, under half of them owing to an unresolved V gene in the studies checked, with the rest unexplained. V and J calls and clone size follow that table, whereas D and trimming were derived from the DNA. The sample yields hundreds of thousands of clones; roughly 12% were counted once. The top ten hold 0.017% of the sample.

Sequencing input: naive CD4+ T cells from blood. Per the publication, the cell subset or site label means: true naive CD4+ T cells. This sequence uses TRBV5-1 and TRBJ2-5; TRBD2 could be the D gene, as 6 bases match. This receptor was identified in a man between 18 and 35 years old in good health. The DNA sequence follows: TGCGCCAGCAGCGCTGACGAGGGGAGGAGGGAGACCCAGTACTTC. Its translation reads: CASSADEGRRETQYF.